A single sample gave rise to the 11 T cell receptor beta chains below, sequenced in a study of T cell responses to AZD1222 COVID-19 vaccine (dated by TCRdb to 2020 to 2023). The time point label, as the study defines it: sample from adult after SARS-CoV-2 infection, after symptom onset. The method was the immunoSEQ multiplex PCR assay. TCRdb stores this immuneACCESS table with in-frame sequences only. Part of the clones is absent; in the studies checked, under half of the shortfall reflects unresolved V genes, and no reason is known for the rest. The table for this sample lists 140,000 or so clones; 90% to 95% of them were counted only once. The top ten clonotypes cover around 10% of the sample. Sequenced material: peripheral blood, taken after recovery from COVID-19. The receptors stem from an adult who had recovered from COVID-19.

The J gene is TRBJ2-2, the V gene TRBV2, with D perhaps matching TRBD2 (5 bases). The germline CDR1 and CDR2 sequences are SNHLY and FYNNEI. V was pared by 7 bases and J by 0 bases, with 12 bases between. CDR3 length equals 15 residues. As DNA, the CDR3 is TGTGCCAGCATGGGAGTCTCCGCGAACACCGGGGAGCTGTTTTTT. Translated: CASMGVSANTGELFF.

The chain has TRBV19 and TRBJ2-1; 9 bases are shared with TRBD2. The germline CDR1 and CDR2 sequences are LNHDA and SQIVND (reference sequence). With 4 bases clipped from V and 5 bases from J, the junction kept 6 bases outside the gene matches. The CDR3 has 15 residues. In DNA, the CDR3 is TGTGCCAGTAGTAAAAGAGCGGGAGGTCACAATGAGCAGTTCTTC. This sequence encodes CASSKRAGGHNEQFF. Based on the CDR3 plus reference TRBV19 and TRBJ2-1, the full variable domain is DGGITQSPKYLFRKEGQNVTLSCEQNLNHDAMYWYRQDPGQGLRLIYYSQIVNDFQKGDIAEGYSVSREKKESFPLTVTSAQKNPTAFYLCASSKRAGGHNEQFFGPGTRLTVL.

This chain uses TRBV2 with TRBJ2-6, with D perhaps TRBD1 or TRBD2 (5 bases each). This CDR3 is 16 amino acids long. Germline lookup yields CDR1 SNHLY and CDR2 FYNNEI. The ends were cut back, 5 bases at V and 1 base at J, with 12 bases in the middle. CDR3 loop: CASSRGGLSGANVLTF. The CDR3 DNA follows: TGTGCCAGCAGTCGGGGCGGATTGTCTGGGGCCAACGTCCTGACTTTC.

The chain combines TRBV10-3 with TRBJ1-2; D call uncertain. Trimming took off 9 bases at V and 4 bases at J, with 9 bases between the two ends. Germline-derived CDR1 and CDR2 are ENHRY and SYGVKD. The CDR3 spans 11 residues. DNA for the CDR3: TGTGCCATAGGCCCTGGCTATGGCTACACCTTC. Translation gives CAIGPGYGYTF.

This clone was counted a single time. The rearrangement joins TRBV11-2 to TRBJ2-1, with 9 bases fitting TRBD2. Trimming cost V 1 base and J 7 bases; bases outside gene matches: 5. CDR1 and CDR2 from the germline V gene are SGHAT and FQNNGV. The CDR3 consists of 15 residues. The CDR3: CASSLASGIWNEQFF. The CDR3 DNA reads TGTGCCAGCAGCTTAGCTAGCGGGATCTGGAATGAGCAGTTCTTC.

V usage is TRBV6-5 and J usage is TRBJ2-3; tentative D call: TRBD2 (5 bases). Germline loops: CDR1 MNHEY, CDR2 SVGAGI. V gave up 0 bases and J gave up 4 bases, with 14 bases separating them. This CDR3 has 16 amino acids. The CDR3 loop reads CASSYSRGGGADTQYF. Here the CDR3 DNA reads TGTGCCAGCAGTTACTCGCGCGGAGGTGGCGCAGATACGCAGTATTTT.

The CDR3 loop is CASSQSGGEQFF. CDR3 nucleotide sequence: TGTGCCAGCAGTCAAAGCGGGGGTGAGCAGTTCTTC. The rearrangement uses TRBV7-9 and TRBJ2-1; 8 bases align to TRBD2. V trimming: 6 bases; J trimming: 9 bases; junction bases outside the gene matches: 4. The CDR3 extends over 12 amino acids. The germline gives CDR1 SEHNR, CDR2 FQNEAQ (reference sequence).

The CDR3 sequence: CASRPTGLMKEAFF. The CDR3 DNA sequence: TGTGCCAGCAGGCCGACAGGACTAATGAAGGAAGCTTTCTTT. The V call is TRBV6-5, the J call TRBJ1-1, with D possibly being TRBD1 (6 bases). V was trimmed by 6 bases and J by 8 bases, leaving 19 bases between them. CDR3 length equals 14 residues. CDR1 MNHEY and CDR2 SVGAGI come from the germline V gene.

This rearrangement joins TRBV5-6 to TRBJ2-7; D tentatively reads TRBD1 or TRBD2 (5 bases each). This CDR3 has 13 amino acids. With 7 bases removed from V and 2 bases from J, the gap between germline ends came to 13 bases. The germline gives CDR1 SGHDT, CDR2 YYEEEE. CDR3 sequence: CASSSGRPYEQYF. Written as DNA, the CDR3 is TGTGCCAGCTCCTCGGGACGACCCTACGAGCAGTACTTC. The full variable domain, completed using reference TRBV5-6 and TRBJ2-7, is DAGVTQSPTHLIKTRGQQVTLRCSPKSGHDTVSWYQQALGQGPQFIFQYYEEEERQRGNFPDRFSGHQFPNYSSELNVNALLLGDSALYLCASSSGRPYEQYFGPGTRLTVT.

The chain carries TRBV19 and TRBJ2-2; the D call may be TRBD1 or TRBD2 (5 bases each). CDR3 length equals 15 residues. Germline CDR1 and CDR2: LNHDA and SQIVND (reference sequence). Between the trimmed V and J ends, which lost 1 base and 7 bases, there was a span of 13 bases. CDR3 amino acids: CASSIAGGEIGELFF. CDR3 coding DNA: TGTGCCAGTAGTATAGCTGGGGGAGAGATCGGGGAGCTGTTTTTT.

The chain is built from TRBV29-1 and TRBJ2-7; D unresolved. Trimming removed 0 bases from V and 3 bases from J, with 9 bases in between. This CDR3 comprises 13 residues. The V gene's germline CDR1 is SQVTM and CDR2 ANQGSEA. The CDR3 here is CSVEEKGSYEQYF. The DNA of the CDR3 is TGCAGCGTTGAAGAGAAGGGAAGCTACGAGCAGTACTTC.